A single sample gave rise to the 3 T cell receptor beta chains below, sequenced in a study of STAT5B mutations in CD4+ large granular lymphocyte leukemia. This table comes from immunoSEQ multiplex PCR, and its TCRdb copy is limited to in-frame clones, with some not included. This sample has 950 to 1,500 clones, with roughly 73% found just once. Sequencing was carried out using PBMCs. The receptors come from a man in his 70s with CD4+ T-cell large granular lymphocyte leukemia.

The V call is TRBV6-1, the J call TRBJ1-3; D remains ambiguous. Germline V gene data show CDR1 as MNHNS and CDR2 as SASEGT. Trimming took 9 bases from V and 1 from J, leaving 10 bases between them. The CDR3 totals 13 residues. CDR3 nucleotide sequence: TGTGCCAGTGCGACAAGTTCTGGAAACACCATATATTTT. Protein product: CASATSSGNTIYF.

In its sample, this clone was seen a few times. The V call is TRBV18, the J call TRBJ1-2; D not certain. Germline CDR1 is KGHSH and CDR2 is LQKENI. V was pared by 3 bases and J by 3 bases, with 8 bases between. CDR3 size: 13 residues. CDR3 nucleotide sequence: TGTGCCAGCTCACCGAACGGGGACTATGGCTACACCTTC. It codes for CASSPNGDYGYTF.

The rearrangement uses TRBV7-2 and TRBJ2-2; the D gene is possibly TRBD1 (6 bases). This CDR3 has 14 amino acids. Trimming cost V 3 bases and J 6 bases, with 11 bases left between them. Germline CDR1 is SGHTA and CDR2 is FQGNSA. The DNA of the CDR3 is TGTGCCAGCAGCTTCCAGGGGTCGGCCGGGGAGCTGTTTTTT. Translated: CASSFQGSAGELFF.